Below are 5 T cell receptor beta chains sequenced from a single sample in a study of monozygotic twins with inflammatory bowel disease (dated by TCRdb to about 2019). The method behind the library was 5' RACE. Sequencing used an Illumina HiSeq 2500. TCRdb reprocessed the reads and assigns one entry to each CDR3 protein sequence, leaving out DNA. The table of this sample itemizes roughly 100,000 distinct CDR3 sequences. Under 2.5% of the sample is taken by the ten largest. Material: blood. The origin of the receptors is a human donor with ulcerative colitis or Crohn's disease, or a healthy co-twin of an affected twin (not recorded which).

The chain uses TRBV7-3 and TRBJ2-2; lacking DNA, the TRBD2 call made by TCRdb goes unchecked. The CDR3 consists of 16 residues. Germline V gene sequence: CDR1 SGHTA, CDR2 FQGTGA. CDR3 sequence: CASSPAAGRNTGELFF.

This chain joins TRBV30 and TRBJ2-7; lacking DNA, the TRBD1 call made by TCRdb goes unchecked. Germline lookup yields CDR1 GTSNPN and CDR2 SVGIG (reference sequence). The CDR3 covers 12 residues. The CDR3 loop is CAWGPASYEQYF.

The chain combines TRBV7-2 with TRBJ2-1; the TCRdb D gene call, TRBD1, has no DNA to confirm it. Germline V lookup: CDR1 SGHTA, CDR2 FQGNSA. The CDR3 covers 14 residues. CDR3 sequence: CASIDPGRYNEQFF. Variable domain in full (rest from reference TRBV7-2 and TRBJ2-1): GAGVSQSPSNKVTEKGKDVELRCDPISGHTALYWYRQSLGQGLEFLIYFQGNSAPDKSGLPSDRFSAERTGGSVSTLTIQRTQQEDSAVYLCASIDPGRYNEQFFGPGTRLTVL.

This chain uses TRBV20-1 with TRBJ1-3. CDR1 DFQATT and CDR2 SNEGSKA come from the germline V gene (reference sequence). This CDR3 comprises 15 residues. This CDR3 reads CSASDPPRSGNTIYF.

The V gene is TRBV5-4, the J gene TRBJ2-7. Looked up from germline, CDR1 is SGHNT and CDR2 is YYREEE (reference sequence). CDR3 length: 14 amino acids. This chain's CDR3 is CASSLVGQDREQYF.